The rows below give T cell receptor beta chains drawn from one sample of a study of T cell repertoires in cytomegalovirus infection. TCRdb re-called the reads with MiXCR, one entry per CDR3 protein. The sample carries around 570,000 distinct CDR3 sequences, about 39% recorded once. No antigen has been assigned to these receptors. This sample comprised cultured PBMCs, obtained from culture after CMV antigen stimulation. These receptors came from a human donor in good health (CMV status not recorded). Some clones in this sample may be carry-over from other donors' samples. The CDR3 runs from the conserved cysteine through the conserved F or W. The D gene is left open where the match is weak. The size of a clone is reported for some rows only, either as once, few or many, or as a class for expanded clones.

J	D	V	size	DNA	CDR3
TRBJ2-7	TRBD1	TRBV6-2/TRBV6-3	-	TGTGCCACGCTCAGAGGGGGCAGTTCCTACGAGCAGTACTTC	CATLRGGSSYEQYF
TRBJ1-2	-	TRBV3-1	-	TGTGCCAGCAGCCAAGGATCAGCTCGGAGCTATGGCTACACCTTC	CASSQGSARSYGYTF
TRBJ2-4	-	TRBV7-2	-	TGTGCCAGCAGCTTAGTCCTAACCGGCGACATTCAGTACTTC	CASSLVLTGDIQYF
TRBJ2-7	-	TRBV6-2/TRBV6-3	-	TGTGCCAGCAGTTACTCGAAGTTCCACTCGCTGTACTTC	CASSYSKFHSLYF
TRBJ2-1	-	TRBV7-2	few	TGTGCCAGCAGCCCCCAGGTGGACTTGGGTAGCAATGAGCAGTTCTTC	CASSPQVDLGSNEQFF
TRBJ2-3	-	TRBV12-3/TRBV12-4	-	TGTGCCAGCAGACCAAGGGGGGTCGTGGTTCACACAGATACGCAGTATTTT	CASRPRGVVVHTDTQYF
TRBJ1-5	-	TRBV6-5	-	TGTGCCAGCAGCCCAAGCGTCCGGGAGCCCCAGCATTTT	CASSPSVREPQHF
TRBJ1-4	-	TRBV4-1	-	TGTGCCAGCAGCCAAGGAGACAGCCCGAATGAAAAACTGTTTTTT	CASSQGDSPNEKLFF
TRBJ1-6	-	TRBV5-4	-	TGTGCCAGCAGCTCGGGCGGGGTCCGGGACACTTATAATTCACCCCTCCACTTT	CASSSGGVRDTYNSPLHF
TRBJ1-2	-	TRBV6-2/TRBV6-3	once	TGTGCCAGCAGTTACACAGGGCCGGACGGCTACACCTTC	CASSYTGPDGYTF
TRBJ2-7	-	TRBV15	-	TGTGCCACCAGCAGAGGACGGTCAGCAGATACCGAGCAGTACTTC	CATSRGRSADTEQYF
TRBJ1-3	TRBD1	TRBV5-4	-	TGTGCCAGCAGCCTGGGACAGCCGGGGGGAAACACCATATATTTT	CASSLGQPGGNTIYF
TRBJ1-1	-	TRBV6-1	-	TGTGCCACTTCATTTCCGGGCCGTGAAGCTTTCTTT	CATSFPGREAFF
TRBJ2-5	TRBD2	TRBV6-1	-	TGTGCCAGCAGTGTGATTTGGACTAGCGGGGGGGCCCTTGCAGAGACCCAGTACTTC	CASSVIWTSGGALAETQYF
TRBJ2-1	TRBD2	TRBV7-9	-	TGTGCCAGCAGCATCCGACTAGCGGGGGCCCACAATGAGCAGTTCTTC	CASSIRLAGAHNEQFF
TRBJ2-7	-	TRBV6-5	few	TGTGCCAGCAGTCAACAGGGATGGGCCTACGAGCAGTACTTC	CASSQQGWAYEQYF
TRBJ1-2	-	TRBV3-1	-	TGTGCCAGCAGCCAAGAATTCGGTGGCTACACCTTC	CASSQEFGGYTF
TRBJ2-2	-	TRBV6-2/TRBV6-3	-	TGTGCCAGCAGTACCACAGGGTATTACACCGGGGAGCTGTTTTTT	CASSTTGYYTGELFF
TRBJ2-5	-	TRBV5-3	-	TGTGCCAGCAGACCTCCCCCTTTGGAGACCCAGTACTTC	CASRPPPLETQYF
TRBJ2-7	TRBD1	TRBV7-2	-	TGTGCCAGCAGCGCTGACAGGGGGCATTGGGAGCAGTACTTC	CASSADRGHWEQYF
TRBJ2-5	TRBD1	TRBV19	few	TGTGCCAGTAGCCCCGACAGGGCGGGGACCCAGTACTTC	CASSPDRAGTQYF
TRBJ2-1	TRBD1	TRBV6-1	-	TGTGCCAGCAGTGGAACCCGGGACAGGGTTGAGCAGTTCTTC	CASSGTRDRVEQFF
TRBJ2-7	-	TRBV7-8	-	TGTGCCAGCAGCCCTGTCCCAGGCGAGCAGTACTTC	CASSPVPGEQYF
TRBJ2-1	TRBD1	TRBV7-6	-	TGTGCCAGCAGCTTAGACCGAGGACAGGGCTCTCGGCAGTTCTTC	CASSLDRGQGSRQFF
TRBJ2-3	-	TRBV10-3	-	TGTGCCATCAGTGACCCGGCCCCAGATACGCAGTATTTT	CAISDPAPDTQYF
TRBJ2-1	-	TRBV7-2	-	TGTGCCAGCAGCTTAGTAGGGCTAGCGTTTGGTAATGAGCAGTTCTTC	CASSLVGLAFGNEQFF
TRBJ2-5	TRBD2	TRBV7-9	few	TGTGCCAGCAGCTTCCTAGCGGAGACCCAAGAGACCCAGTACTTC	CASSFLAETQETQYF
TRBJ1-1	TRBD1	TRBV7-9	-	TGTGCCAGCAGCTCCACGGGACAGCCCAGGGATGAAGCTTTCTTT	CASSSTGQPRDEAFF
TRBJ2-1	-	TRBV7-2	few	TGTGCCAGCAGCTTAATCCAGGTGGTCAATGAGCAGTTCTTC	CASSLIQVVNEQFF
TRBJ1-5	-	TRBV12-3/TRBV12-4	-	TGTGCCAGCAGTTTTTTCCGGGATAGCAATCAGCCCCAGCATTTT	CASSFFRDSNQPQHF
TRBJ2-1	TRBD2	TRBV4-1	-	TGCGCCAGCAGCCAAGGGGTGGCGGGGGGGTGGAATGAGCAGTTCTTC	CASSQGVAGGWNEQFF
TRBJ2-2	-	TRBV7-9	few	TGTGCCAGCAGCTTAAGCGGAGCGCACACCGGGGAGCTGTTTTTT	CASSLSGAHTGELFF
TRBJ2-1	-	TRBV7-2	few	TGTGCCAGCAGCTTATCCACTGCGACCTATGAGCAGTTCTTC	CASSLSTATYEQFF
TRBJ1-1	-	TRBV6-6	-	TGTGCCAGCAGGCCCCTAATCCGGGGGATGAACACTGAAGCTTTCTTT	CASRPLIRGMNTEAFF
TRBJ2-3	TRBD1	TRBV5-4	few	TGTGCCAGCAGCTTGGGCGGCAGGGGGTTTGGCACAGATACGCAGTATTTT	CASSLGGRGFGTDTQYF
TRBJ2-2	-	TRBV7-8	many	TGTGCCAGCAGCTTGGACTACACCGGGGAGCTGTTTTTT	CASSLDYTGELFF
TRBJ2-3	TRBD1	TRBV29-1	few	TGCAGCGTTGAAGGCGGACAGGGGATCACAGATACGCAGTATTTT	CSVEGGQGITDTQYF
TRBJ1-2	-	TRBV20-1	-	TGCAGTGCTAGAGAAGGCAGGGAAAATGATGGCTACACCTTC	CSAREGRENDGYTF
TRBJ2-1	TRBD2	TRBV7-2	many	TGTGCCAGCAGCTTGCAAGGGGAGGGCGAGCAGTTCTTC	CASSLQGEGEQFF
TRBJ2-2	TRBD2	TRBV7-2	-	TGTGCCAGCAGCAGACTAGCGGGGGGGCTAGGAGAGCTGTTTTTT	CASSRLAGGLGELFF
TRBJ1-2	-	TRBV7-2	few	TGTGCCAGCAGACCGACCGCTAACTATGGCTACACCTTC	CASRPTANYGYTF
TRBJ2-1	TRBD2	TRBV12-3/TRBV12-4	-	TGTGCCAGCAGCAAGGGACTAGCGGGGGGGAGCGGGAGTGAGCAGTTCTTC	CASSKGLAGGSGSEQFF
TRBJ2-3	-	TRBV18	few	TGTGCCAGCTCACCCAATAATGGGGGCTACACAGATACGCAGTATTTT	CASSPNNGGYTDTQYF
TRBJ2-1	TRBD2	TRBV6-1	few	TGTGCCAGCAGTGCGAGACTAGCGGGAGGGTATAGGGATGAGCAGTTCTTC	CASSARLAGGYRDEQFF
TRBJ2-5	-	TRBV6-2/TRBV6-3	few	TGTGCCAGCAGGGGGAGCGTGGAGACCCAGTACTTC	CASRGSVETQYF
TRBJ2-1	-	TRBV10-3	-	TGTGCCATCAGCCCCGACAGCACCCACAATGCGCAGTTCTTC	CAISPDSTHNAQFF
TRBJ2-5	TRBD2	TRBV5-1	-	TGCGCCAGCAGCGGCCTCGGACTAGCGGTTCAAGAGACCCAGTACTTC	CASSGLGLAVQETQYF
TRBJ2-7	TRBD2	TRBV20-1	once	TGCAGTGCTAGAGCCGGGAGGTACACCTACGAGCAGTACTTC	CSARAGRYTYEQYF
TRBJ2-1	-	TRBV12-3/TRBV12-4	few	TGTGCCAGCCTTACCTACAATGAGCAGTTCTTC	CASLTYNEQFF
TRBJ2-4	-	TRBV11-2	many	TGTGCCAGCAGCTTACTCATCCTTCTTTCCAACATTCAGTACTTC	CASSLLILLSNIQYF
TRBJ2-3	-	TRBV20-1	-	TGCAGTGTAACGGGGGGCCGGGGGGTCACAGATACGCAGTATTTT	CSVTGGRGVTDTQYF
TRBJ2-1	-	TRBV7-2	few	TGTGCCAGCAGCACAGGACGTGCCGATGAGCAGTTCTTC	CASSTGRADEQFF
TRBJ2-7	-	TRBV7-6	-	TGTGCCAGCAGCTTCCAAGATGTAAGCGAGCAGTACTTC	CASSFQDVSEQYF
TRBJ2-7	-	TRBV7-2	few	TGTGCCAGCAGCTTTAACAGGAGGTACGAGCAGTACTTC	CASSFNRRYEQYF